This T cell receptor (beta chain) came from a study of blood T cell repertoires in COVID-19. Study context: Some COVID-19 samples were acute and others convalescent; all came from the United States, Italy and Spain. In each case, the material was cDNA or gDNA derived from T cells, B-cell-depleted T cells, or PBMCs.

Study processing details: The authors estimated nucleated cell counts from reference gene primer amplification. The table came from immunoSEQ multiplex PCR; TCRdb's copy has only in-frame clones and leaves some out. The V and J calls and clone size were taken over from that table, and D and trimming were inferred from the DNA. The sample comprises fewer than 130,000 clones, approximately 85% of which are singletons, and around 2.2% rests with the top ten. The ends were cut back, 0 bases at V and 0 bases at J, with 14 bases in the middle. Per the germline V gene, CDR1 is LGHNA and CDR2 is YSLEER. This CDR3 is built from 17 residues.

This chain links TRBV4-3 with TRBJ1-1; perhaps TRBD1 as D (6 bases). Material: peripheral blood. This sequence was found in a human donor in a cohort sampled during active COVID-19. CDR3 protein: CASSQEGGFGVNTEAFF. The CDR3 DNA sequence: TGCGCCAGCAGCCAAGAAGGGGGATTTGGGGTGAACACTGAAGCTTTCTTT.